The 9 T cell receptor beta chains below were found in one sample sequenced in a study of T cells in localized non-small cell lung cancer. Clones were read by immunoSEQ multiplex PCR, and TCRdb kept only the in-frame ones, dropping some. The table shows roughly 30,000 clones, with 85% to 90% occurring only once. The sample consisted of peripheral blood, taken before any cancer treatment. The receptor source for this set is a female donor of 60 years or more with stage I lung adenocarcinoma.

The chain has TRBV30 and TRBJ1-2, with TRBD1 as a possible D gene (5 bases). V lost 3 bases and J lost 6, with 14 bases in between. The CDR3 extends over 13 amino acids. Germline CDR1 GTSNPN, CDR2 SVGIG (reference sequence). CDR3 region: CAWRVGGADGYTF. DNA of the CDR3: TGTGCCTGGAGGGTGGGGGGAGCGGATGGCTACACCTTC.

V usage is TRBV5-4 and J usage is TRBJ1-2; no reliable D call. Germline V lookup: CDR1 SGHNT, CDR2 YYREEE (reference sequence). The CDR3 length is 14 residues. Trimming cost V 0 bases and J 2 bases, with 8 bases left between them. The CDR3 DNA is TGTGCCAGCAGCTTGGACAGTAGAAACTATGGCTACACCTTC. Translated: CASSLDSRNYGYTF.

This clone was seen only once. V usage is TRBV6-6 and J usage is TRBJ2-5; no firm D call. This CDR3 is 13 amino acids long. The germline V gene encodes CDR1 MNHNY and CDR2 SVGAGI (reference sequence). Trimming pared 6 bases from V and 1 base from J, leaving 9 bases between. The chain's CDR3 is CASSPPRQETQYF. The DNA of the CDR3 is TGTGCCAGCAGCCCCCCCCGCCAAGAGACCCAGTACTTC.

This clone has a single count. The chain links TRBV7-2 to TRBJ2-5; tentative D call: TRBD2 (7 bases). CDR1 is SGHTA and CDR2 is FQGNSA in the germline V gene. The CDR3 consists of 14 residues. V was cut by 0 bases and J by 4 bases, with 9 bases left in between. The CDR3 bases are TGTGCCAGCAGCTTAGCGGGAGGGGGAGAGACCCAGTACTTC. This translates into CASSLAGGGETQYF.

CDR3: CASSSQTRAEQYF. The CDR3 DNA follows: TGTGCCAGCAGCTCCCAGACTAGGGCCGAGCAGTACTTC. The chain uses TRBV7-2 and TRBJ2-7; weak D call: TRBD2 (6 bases). Trimming left V 4 bases short and J 6 bases short, with 13 bases between. Germline V gene sequence: CDR1 SGHTA, CDR2 FQGNSA. The CDR3 is made up of 13 amino acids.

CDR3 nucleotides: TGCGCCAGCAGCCGCCAGCAGGGCGCGGGCAACTATGGCTACACCTTC. Protein product: CASSRQQGAGNYGYTF. The chain uses TRBV4-3 and TRBJ1-2; D may be TRBD1 (5 bases). V was clipped by 4 bases and J by 2 bases, with 17 bases between them. CDR3 length: 16 residues. Germline CDR1 is LGHNA and CDR2 is YSLEER.

V usage is TRBV27 and J usage is TRBJ2-7; 13 bases are a match to TRBD2. Trimming cost V 8 bases and J 3 bases; bases outside gene matches: 10. The V gene's germline CDR1 is MNHEY and CDR2 SMNVEV (reference sequence). The CDR3 loop spans 16 amino acids. In nucleotides, the CDR3 is TGTGCCAGCCGCCTAAGGACTAGCGGGAGAGGCTACGAGCAGTACTTC. Protein product: CASRLRTSGRGYEQYF.

V is TRBV10-3 and J is TRBJ2-1, with D unresolved. Germline assignment: CDR1 ENHRY and CDR2 SYGVKD. This CDR3 is 13 amino acids long. The V end lost 7 bases, the J end lost 4 bases, and 11 bases lay between the germline ends. The CDR3 region is CAITVGQYNEQFF. In nucleotides, the CDR3 is TGTGCCATCACTGTGGGTCAGTACAATGAGCAGTTCTTC.

The chain combines TRBV7-9 with TRBJ2-1, with D unclear. Germline V lookup: CDR1 SEHNR, CDR2 FQNEAQ (reference sequence). With 4 bases removed from V and 8 bases from J, the gap between germline ends came to 9 bases. The CDR3 loop spans 12 amino acids. In nucleotides, the CDR3 is TGTGCCAGCAGCTCAGAGTACGATGAGCAGTTCTTC. The encoded protein is CASSSEYDEQFF.